This T cell receptor (beta chain) was recovered during a study of T cells after yellow fever vaccination. About the study: Using CD3, CD45RA, CCR7 and CD95, the EM, EMRA, CM and Tscm memory subsets were sorted.

The study's findings and limits: A faster peak, day 5 versus 15, was reached by the weaker secondary response. Reappearing after the booster were most of the clones from primary vaccination (around 95% CD4, approximately 88% CD8). At day 0, almost all vaccine-responding clonotypes escaped detection in the sorted memory subsets.

This clonotype showed up many times. One entry per CDR3 protein, called by TCRdb with MiXCR from the 5' RACE reads. The sample has about 5,800 distinct CDR3 sequences, about 6.1% seen once; the top ten hold roughly three fifths. Here the sequenced sample was PBMCs, either bulk or a sorted T-cell subset (CD4+, CD8+, memory, or dextramer-sorted; not recorded which), taken about 2 weeks after the first yellow fever vaccination. The origin of this receptor is a man aged 18 to 29 who received the YFV17D yellow fever vaccine.

The CDR3 DNA is TGCGCCAGCAGCTTTGGGACAGGGGGCCTACTCCCCTACGAGCAGTACTTC. It encodes CASSFGTGGLLPYEQYF. This sequence joins TRBV5-1 and TRBJ2-7, with 12 nucleotides matching TRBD1. The CDR3 is 17 residues long. The V gene's germline CDR1 is SGHRS and CDR2 YFSETQ. The V and J ends lost 2 bases and 2 bases, in that order; junction bases with no gene match: 8.